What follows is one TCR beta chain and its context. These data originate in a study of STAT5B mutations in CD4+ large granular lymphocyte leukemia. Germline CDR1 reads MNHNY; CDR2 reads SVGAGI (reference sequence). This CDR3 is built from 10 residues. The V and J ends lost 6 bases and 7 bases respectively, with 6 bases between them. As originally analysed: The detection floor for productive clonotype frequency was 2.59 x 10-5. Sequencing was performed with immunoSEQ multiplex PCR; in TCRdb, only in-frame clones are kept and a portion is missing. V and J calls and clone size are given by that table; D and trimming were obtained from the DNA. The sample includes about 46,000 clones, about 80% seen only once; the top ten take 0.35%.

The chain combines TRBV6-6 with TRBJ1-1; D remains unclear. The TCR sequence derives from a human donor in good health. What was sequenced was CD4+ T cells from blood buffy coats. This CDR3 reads CASRAREAFF. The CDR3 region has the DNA TGTGCCAGCAGGGCGCGTGAAGCTTTCTTT.